This TCR beta chain was observed in a study of a mutant IDH1 vaccine in newly diagnosed glioma. The study, taken as a whole, reports: Apparently unrelated to pseudoprogression were changes in the top peripheral T cell clonotypes.

The method was immunoSEQ multiplex PCR; TCRdb's version includes in-frame clones alone and lacks a portion of them. The profile covers 30,000 to 40,000 clones, with approximately 83% appearing a single time and approximately 25% taken by the ten largest. There are a few counts of this clone. The antigen is not known. There are 13 residues in the CDR3. Trimming removed 4 bases from V and 1 base from J, with 8 bases in between. Germline CDR1 and CDR2: SNHLY and FYNNEI. This sample's time point: week 5, during vaccination. Vaccine doses each comprised 300 ug of mutant IDH1 20-mer peptide, with topical imiquimod.

The chain couples TRBV2 to TRBJ2-7; TRBD1 is a possible D gene (5 bases). The sequencing used PBMCs, collected from a glioma patient whose treatment included an IDH1 peptide vaccine. The sequence derives from a man aged 30-40 years with glioma. The CDR3 loop reads CASSGDSSYEQYF. The CDR3 nucleotides are TGTGCCAGCAGTGGCGACAGTTCCTACGAGCAGTACTTC.